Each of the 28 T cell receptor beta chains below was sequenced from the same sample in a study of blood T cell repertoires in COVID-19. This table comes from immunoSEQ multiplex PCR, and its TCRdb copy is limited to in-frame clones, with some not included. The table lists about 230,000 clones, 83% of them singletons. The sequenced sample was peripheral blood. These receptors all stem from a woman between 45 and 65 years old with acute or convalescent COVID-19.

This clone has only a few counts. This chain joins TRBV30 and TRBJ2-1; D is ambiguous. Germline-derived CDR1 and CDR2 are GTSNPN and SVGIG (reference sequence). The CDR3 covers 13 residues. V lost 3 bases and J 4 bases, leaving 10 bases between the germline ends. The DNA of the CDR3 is TGTGCCTGGAGCCCGACACCGTACAATGAGCAGTTCTTC. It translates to CAWSPTPYNEQFF.

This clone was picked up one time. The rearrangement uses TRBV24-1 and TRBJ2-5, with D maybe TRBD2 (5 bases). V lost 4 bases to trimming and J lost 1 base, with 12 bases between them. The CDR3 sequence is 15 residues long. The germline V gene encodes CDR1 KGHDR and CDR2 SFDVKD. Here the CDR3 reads CATSDLDGGQETQYF. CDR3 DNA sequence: TGTGCCACCAGTGACCTAGACGGAGGCCAAGAGACCCAGTACTTC.

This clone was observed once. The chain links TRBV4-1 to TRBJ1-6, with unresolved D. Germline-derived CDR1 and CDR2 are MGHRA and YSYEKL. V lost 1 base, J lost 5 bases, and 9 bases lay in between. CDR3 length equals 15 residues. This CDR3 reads CASSQVQANNSPLHF. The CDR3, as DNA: TGCGCCAGCAGCCAAGTCCAGGCCAATAATTCACCCCTCCACTTT.

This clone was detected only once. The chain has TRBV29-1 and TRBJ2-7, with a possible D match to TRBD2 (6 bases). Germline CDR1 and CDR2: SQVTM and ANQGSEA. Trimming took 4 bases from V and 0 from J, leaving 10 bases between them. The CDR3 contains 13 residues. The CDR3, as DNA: TGCAGCGTTGGTGGCGGGACCTCCTACGAGCAGTACTTC. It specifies CSVGGGTSYEQYF.

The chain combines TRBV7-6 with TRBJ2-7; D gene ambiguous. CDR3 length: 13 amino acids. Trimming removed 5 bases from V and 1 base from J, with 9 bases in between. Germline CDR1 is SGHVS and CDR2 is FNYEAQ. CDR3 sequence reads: CASSPQSSYEQYF. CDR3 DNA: TGTGCCAGCAGCCCACAGAGTTCCTACGAGCAGTACTTC.

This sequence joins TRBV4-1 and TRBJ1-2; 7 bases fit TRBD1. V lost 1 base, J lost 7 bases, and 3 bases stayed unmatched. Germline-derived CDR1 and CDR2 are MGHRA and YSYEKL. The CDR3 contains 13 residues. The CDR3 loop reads CASSQGTGGGYTF. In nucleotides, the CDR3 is TGCGCCAGCAGCCAAGGGACAGGTGGTGGCTACACCTTC.

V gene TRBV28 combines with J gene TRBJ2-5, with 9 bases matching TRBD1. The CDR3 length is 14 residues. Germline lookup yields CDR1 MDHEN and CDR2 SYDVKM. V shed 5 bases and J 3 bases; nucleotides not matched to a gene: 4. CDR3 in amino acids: CASSGGQGEETQYF. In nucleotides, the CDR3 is TGTGCCAGCAGTGGGGGACAGGGTGAAGAGACCCAGTACTTC.

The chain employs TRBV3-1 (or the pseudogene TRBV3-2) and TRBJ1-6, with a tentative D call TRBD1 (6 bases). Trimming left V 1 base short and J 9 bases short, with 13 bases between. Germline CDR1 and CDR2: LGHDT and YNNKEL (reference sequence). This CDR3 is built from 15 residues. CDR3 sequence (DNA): TGTGCCAGCAGCCAAGGGGTGGGCAGGGGTTCACCCCTCCACTTT. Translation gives CASSQGVGRGSPLHF.

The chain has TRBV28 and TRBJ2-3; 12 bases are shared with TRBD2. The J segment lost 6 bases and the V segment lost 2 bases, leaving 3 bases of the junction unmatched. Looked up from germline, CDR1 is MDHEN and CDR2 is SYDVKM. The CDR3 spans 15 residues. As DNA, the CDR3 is TGTGCCAGCAGTTTACCCGGGACTAGCGGGGATACGCAGTATTTT. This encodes CASSLPGTSGDTQYF.

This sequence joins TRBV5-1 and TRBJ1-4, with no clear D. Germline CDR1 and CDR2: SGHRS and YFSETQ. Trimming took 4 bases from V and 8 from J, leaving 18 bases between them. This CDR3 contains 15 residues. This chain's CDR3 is CASSERGSLEEKLFF. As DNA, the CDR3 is TGCGCCAGCAGCGAACGAGGGTCTTTGGAGGAAAAACTGTTTTTT.

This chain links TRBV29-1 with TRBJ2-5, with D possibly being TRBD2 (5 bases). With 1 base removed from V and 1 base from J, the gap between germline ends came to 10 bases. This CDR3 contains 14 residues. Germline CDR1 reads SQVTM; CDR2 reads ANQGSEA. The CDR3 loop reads CSVEVRTGQETQYF. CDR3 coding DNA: TGCAGCGTTGAAGTAAGGACTGGCCAAGAGACCCAGTACTTC. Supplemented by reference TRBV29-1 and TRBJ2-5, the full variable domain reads SAVISQKPSRDICQRGTSLTIQCQVDSQVTMMFWYRQQPGQSLTLIATANQGSEATYESGFVIDKFPISRPNLTFSTLTVSNMSPEDSSIYLCSVEVRTGQETQYFGPGTRLLVL.

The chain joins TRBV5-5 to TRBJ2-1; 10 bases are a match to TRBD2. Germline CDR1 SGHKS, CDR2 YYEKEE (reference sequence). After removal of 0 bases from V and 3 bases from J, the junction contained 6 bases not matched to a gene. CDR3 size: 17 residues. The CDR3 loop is CASSLAFTSGNYNEQFF. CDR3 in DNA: TGTGCCAGCAGCTTGGCCTTCACTAGCGGGAACTACAATGAGCAGTTCTTC.

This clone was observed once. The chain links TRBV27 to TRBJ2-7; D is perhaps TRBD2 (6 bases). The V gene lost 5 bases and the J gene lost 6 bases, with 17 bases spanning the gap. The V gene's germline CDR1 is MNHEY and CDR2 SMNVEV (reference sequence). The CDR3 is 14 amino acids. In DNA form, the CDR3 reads TGTGCCAGCAGTCAAGGGACTGACCCACGCGAGCAGTACTTC. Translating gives CASSQGTDPREQYF.

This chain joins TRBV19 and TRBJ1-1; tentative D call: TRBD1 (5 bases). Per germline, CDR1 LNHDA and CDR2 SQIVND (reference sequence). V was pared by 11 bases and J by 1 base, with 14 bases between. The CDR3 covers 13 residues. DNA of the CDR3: TGTGCCGCCGGGGGACGAGCGAACACTGAAGCTTTCTTT. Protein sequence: CAAGGRANTEAFF.

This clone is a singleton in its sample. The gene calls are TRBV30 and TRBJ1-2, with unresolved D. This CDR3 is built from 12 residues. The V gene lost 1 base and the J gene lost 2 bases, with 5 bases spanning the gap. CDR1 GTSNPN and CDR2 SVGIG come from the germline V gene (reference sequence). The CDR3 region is CAWSGGNYGYTF. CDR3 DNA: TGTGCCTGGAGTGGCGGAAACTATGGCTACACCTTC.

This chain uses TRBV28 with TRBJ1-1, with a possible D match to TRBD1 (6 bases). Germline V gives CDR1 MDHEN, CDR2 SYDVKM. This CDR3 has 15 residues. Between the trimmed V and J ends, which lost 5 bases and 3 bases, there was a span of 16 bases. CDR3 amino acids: CASSPPRGADTEAFF. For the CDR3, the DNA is TGTGCCAGCAGTCCTCCCCGGGGGGCGGACACTGAAGCTTTCTTT.

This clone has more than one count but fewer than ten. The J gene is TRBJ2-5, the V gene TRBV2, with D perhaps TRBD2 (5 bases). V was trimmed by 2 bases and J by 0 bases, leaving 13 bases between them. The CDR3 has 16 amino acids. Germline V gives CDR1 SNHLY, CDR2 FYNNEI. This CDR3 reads CASSELAPGYQETQYF. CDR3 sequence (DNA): TGTGCCAGCAGTGAACTAGCACCCGGGTACCAAGAGACCCAGTACTTC.

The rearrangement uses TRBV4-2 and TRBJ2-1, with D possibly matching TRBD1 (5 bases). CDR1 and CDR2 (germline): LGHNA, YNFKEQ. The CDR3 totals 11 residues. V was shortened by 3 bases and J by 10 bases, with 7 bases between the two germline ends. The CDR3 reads CASSQDIEQFF. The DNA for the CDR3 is TGTGCCAGCAGCCAGGACATAGAGCAGTTCTTC.

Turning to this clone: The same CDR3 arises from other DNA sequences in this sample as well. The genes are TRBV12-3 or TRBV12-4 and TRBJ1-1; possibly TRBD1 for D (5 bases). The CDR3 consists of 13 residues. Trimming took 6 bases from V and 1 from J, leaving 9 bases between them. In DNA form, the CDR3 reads TGTGCCAGCAGCCGCGGACAGAACACTGAAGCTTTCTTT. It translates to CASSRGQNTEAFF.

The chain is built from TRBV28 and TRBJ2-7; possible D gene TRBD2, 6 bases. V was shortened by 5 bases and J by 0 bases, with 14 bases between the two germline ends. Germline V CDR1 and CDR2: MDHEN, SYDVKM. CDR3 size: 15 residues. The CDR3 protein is CASSDPGLSSYEQYF. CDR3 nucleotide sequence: TGTGCCAGCAGTGATCCGGGACTGAGCTCCTACGAGCAGTACTTC. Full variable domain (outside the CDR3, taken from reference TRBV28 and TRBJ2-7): DVKVTQSSRYLVKRTGEKVFLECVQDMDHENMFWYRQDPGLGLRLIYFSYDVKMKEKGDIPEGYSVSREKKERFSLILESASTNQTSMYLCASSDPGLSSYEQYFGPGTRLTVT.

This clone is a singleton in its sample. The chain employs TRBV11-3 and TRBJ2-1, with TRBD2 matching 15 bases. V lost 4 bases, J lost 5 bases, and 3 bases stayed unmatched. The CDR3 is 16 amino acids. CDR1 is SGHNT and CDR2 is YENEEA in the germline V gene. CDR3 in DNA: TGTGCCAGCAGCTCCCGGACTAGCGGGGGGGACAATGAGCAGTTCTTC. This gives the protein CASSSRTSGGDNEQFF.

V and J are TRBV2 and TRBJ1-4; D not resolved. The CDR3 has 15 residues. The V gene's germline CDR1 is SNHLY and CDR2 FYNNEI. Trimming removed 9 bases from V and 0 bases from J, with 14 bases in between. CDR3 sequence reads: CASLSFPSTNEKLFF. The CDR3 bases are TGTGCCAGTCTCTCTTTCCCGTCAACTAATGAAAAACTGTTTTTT.

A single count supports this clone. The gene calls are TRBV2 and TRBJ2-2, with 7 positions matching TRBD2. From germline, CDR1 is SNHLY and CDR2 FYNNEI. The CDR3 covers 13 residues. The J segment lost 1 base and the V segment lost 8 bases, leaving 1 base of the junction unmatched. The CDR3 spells CASGGENTGELFF. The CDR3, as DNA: TGTGCCAGCGGGGGGGAGAACACCGGGGAGCTGTTTTTT.

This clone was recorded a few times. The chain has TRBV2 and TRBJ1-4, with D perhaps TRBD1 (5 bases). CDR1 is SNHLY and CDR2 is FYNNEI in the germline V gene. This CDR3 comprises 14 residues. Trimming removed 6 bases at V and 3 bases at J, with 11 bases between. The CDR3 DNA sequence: TGTGCCAGCAGGGCCAGGGCGGCTAATGAAAAACTGTTTTTT. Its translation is CASRARAANEKLFF.

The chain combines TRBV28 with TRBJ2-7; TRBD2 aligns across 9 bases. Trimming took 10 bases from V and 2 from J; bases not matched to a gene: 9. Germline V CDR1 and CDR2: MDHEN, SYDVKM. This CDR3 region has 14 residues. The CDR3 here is CATHGGGRAYEQYF. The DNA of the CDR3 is TGTGCCACCCACGGGGGCGGGAGGGCCTACGAGCAGTACTTC.

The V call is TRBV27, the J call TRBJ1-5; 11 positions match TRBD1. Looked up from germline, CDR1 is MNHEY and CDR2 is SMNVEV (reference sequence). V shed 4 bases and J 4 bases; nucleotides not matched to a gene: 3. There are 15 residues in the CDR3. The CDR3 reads CASSSGTGGNQPQHF. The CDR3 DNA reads TGTGCCAGCAGTTCAGGGACAGGGGGGAATCAGCCCCAGCATTTT.

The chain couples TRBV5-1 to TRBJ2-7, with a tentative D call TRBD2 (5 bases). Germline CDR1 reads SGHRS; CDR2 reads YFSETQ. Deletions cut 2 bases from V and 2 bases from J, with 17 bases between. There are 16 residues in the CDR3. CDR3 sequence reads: CASSFSLDLTPYEQYF. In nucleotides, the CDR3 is TGCGCCAGCAGCTTCTCACTAGACCTCACGCCCTACGAGCAGTACTTC.

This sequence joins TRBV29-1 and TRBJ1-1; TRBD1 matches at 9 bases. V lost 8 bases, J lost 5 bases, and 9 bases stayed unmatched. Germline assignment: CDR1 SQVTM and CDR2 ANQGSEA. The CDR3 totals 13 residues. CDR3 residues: CSFTQGASTEAFF. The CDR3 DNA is TGCAGCTTCACACAGGGGGCATCGACTGAAGCTTTCTTT.